A selection of T cell receptor beta chains follows, all from one sample in a study of regulatory T cells in long-lasting Graves disease. TCRdb re-derived calls from the multiplex PCR reads in MiXCR, one entry per CDR3 protein. The sample lists roughly 610,000 distinct CDR3 sequences; approximately 16% were seen once. These data were likewise used in another study, on T cells in Graves' hyperthyroidism and ophthalmopathy.

Sequencing used peripheral blood mononuclear cells (PBMCs), obtained at new diagnosis, from a patient treated with antithyroid drugs. The receptors originated from a man between 18 and 29 years old with Graves disease. Each CDR3 is given with its conserved first and last residue. The order of the fields is J gene, clone size, CDR3 length, V gene, CDR3 protein. Not all rows give a size; the values are once, few, many and, for expanded clones, a class.

TRBJ2-1 many 15 TRBV6-9 CASSEYRRSRNEQFF
TRBJ2-7 few 15 TRBV19 CASSITGSWVYEQYF
TRBJ2-7 - 14 TRBV19 CASSIDGGSYEQYF
TRBJ2-5 many 17 TRBV15 CATSKGLAGAGEETQYF
TRBJ2-1 few 14 TRBV27 CASSLGAGFNEQFF
TRBJ1-4 - 14 TRBV4-1 CASSRQGDNEKLFF
TRBJ2-7 few 14 TRBV19 CASSSFTGAYEQYF
TRBJ1-6 many 15 TRBV5-1 CASSLGTGGNSPLHF
TRBJ2-1 few 14 TRBV27 CASSPTQGRNEQFF
TRBJ2-5 few 15 TRBV7-6 CASSGLSQARETQYF
TRBJ2-1 many 17 TRBV28 CASSFTRNLPHRNEQFF
TRBJ1-1 - 16 TRBV28 CASSQMTGDLNTEAFF
TRBJ2-1 - 18 TRBV3-1 CASSQGLLAGAVDNEQFF
TRBJ2-4 many 13 TRBV5-1 CASSSADGGSGYF
TRBJ2-1 - 15 TRBV9 CASSPQSGSGNEQFF
TRBJ2-7 many 14 TRBV28 CASINQGSSYEQYF
TRBJ2-5 - 14 TRBV5-1 CASSSHGGEETQYF
TRBJ2-1 - 12 TRBV2 CASSLVEGGEFF
TRBJ2-1 many 16 TRBV28 CASKNSGTGAYNEQFF
TRBJ2-2 few 15 TRBV5-5 CASALGQSAAGELFF
TRBJ1-4 many 15 TRBV27 CASSIQTGIDEKLFF
TRBJ2-7 few 11 TRBV5-1 CASSFGIEQYF
TRBJ2-2 once 13 TRBV19 CASSITAAGELFF
TRBJ2-7 - 13 TRBV20-1 CSAGDRGSYEQYF
TRBJ1-2 many 14 TRBV30 CAWSPRTANYGYTF
TRBJ2-4 many 16 TRBV10-2 CASSEPSEIAKNIQYF
TRBJ2-1 many 16 TRBV6-2/TRBV6-3 CASSYLSGRGYNEQFF
TRBJ2-1 - 18 TRBV13 CASSHSGLAGGIYNEQFF
TRBJ2-7 many 15 TRBV3-1 CASSHKLAETYEQYF
TRBJ2-4 - 14 TRBV28 CASSGGLAKNIQYF
TRBJ2-7 many 11 TRBV3-1 CAISLGDEQYF